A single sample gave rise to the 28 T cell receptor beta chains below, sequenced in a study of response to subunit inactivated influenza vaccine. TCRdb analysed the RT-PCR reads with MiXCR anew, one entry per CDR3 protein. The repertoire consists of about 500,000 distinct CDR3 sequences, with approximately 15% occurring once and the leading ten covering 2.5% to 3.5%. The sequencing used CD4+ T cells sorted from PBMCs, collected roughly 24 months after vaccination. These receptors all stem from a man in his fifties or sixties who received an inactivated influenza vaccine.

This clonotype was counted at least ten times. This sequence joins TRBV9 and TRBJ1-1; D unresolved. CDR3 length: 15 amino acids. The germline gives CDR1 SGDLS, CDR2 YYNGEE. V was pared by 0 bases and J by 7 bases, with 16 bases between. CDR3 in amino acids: CASSVEQIEGGEAFF. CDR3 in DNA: TGTGCCAGCAGCGTAGAGCAGATCGAGGGCGGTGAAGCTTTCTTT.

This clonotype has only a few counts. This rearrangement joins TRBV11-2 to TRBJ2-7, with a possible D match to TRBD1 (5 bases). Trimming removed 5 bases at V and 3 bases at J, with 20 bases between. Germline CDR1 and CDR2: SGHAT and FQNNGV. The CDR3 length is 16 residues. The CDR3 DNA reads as TGTGCCAGCAGCCGAACCAGGGCGAAGTTTTTCTACGAGCAGTACTTC. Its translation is CASSRTRAKFFYEQYF.

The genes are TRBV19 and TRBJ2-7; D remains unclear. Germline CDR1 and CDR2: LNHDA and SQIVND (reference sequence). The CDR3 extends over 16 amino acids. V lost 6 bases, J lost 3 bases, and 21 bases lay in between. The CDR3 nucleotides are TGTGCCAGTAGCATACGCAAGTTCTCCCGAGTCTACGAGCAGTACTTC. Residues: CASSIRKFSRVYEQYF.

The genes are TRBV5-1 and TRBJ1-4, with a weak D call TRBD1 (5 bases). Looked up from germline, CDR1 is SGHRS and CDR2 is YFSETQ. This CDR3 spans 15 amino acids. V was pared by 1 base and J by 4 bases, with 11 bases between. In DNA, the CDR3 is TGCGCCAGCAGCTTGCTAACAGGCCATAATGAAAAACTGTTTTTT. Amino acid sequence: CASSLLTGHNEKLFF.

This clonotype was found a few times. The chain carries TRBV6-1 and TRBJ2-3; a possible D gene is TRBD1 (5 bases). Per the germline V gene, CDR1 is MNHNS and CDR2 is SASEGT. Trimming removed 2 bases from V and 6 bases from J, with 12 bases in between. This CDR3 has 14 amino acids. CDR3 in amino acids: CASSEWVWGDTQYF. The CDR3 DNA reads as TGTGCCAGCAGTGAATGGGTGTGGGGCGATACGCAGTATTTT.

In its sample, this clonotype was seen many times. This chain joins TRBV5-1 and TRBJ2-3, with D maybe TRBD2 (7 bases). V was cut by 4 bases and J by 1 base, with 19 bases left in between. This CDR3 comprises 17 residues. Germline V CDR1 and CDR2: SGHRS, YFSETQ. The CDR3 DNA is TGCGCCAGCAGCCAACGAGGGGGGGGCGCCGGCACAGATACGCAGTATTTT. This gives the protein CASSQRGGGAGTDTQYF.

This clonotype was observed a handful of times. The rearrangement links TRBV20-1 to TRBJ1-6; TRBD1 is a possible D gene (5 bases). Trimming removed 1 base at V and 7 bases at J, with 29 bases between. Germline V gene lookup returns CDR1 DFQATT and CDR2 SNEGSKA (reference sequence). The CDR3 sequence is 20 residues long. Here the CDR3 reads CSARGRTSSGTELPNSPLHF. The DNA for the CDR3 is TGCAGTGCTAGAGGCCGCACTTCTTCCGGGACCGAACTCCCAAATTCACCCCTCCACTTT.

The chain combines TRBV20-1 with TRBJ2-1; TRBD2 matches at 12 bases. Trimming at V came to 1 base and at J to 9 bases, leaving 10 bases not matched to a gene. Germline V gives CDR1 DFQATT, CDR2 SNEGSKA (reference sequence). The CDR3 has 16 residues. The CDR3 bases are TGCAGTGCTAGAGTATCAGGGGCTAGCGGGAGGGGTGAGCAGTTCTTC. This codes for CSARVSGASGRGEQFF.

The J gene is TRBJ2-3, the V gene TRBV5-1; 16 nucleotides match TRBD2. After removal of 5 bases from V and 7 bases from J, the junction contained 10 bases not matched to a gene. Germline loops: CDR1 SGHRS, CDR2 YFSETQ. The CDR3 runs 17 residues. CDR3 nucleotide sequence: TGCGCCAGCAGACTAGGGACTAGCGGGGGGGCGACAAATACGCAGTATTTT. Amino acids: CASRLGTSGGATNTQYF.

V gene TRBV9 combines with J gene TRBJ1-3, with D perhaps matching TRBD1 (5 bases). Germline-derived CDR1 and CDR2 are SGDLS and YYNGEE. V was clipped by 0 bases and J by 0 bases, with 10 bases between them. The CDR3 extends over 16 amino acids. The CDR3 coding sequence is TGTGCCAGCAGCGTAGATCCAGGGATCTCTGGAAACACCATATATTTT. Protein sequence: CASSVDPGISGNTIYF.

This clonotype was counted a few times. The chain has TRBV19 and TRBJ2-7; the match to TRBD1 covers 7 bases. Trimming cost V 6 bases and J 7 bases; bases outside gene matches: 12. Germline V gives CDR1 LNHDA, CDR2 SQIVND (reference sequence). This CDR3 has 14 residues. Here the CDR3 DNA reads TGTGCCAGTAGAGTTAAGGGGGCGACGGGGGAGCAGTACTTC. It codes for CASRVKGATGEQYF.

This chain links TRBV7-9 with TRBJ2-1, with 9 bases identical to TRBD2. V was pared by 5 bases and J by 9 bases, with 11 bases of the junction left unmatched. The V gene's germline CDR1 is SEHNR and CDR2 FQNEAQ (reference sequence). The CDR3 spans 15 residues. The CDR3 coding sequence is TGTGCCAGCAGCCCCCAAAGCGGGAGGTCTGGTGAGCAGTTCTTC. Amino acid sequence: CASSPQSGRSGEQFF.

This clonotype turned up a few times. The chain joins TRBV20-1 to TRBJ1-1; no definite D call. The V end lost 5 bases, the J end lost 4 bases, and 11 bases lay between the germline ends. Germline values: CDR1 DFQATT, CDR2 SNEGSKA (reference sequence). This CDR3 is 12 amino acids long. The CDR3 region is CSAPREGTEAFF. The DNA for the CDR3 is TGCAGTGCTCCGCGGGAGGGCACTGAAGCTTTCTTT.

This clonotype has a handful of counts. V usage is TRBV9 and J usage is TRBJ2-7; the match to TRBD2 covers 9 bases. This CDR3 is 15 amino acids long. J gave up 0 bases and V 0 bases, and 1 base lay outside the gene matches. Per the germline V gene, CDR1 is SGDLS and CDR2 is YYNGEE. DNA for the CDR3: TGTGCCAGCAGCGTAGGTAGCGGGAGCTCCTACGAGCAGTACTTC. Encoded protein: CASSVGSGSSYEQYF.

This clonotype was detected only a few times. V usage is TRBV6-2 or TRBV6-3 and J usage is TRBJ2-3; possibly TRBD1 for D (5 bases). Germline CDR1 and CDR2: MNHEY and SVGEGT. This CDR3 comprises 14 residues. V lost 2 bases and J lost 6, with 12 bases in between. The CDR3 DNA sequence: TGTGCCAGCAGTTACGGGATCAGGGTGGATACGCAGTATTTT. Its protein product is CASSYGIRVDTQYF.

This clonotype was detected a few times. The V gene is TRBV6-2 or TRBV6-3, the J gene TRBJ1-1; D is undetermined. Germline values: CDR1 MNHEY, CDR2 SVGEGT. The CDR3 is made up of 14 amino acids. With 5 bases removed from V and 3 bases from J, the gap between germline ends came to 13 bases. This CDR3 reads CASSPPGWDTEAFF. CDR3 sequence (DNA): TGTGCCAGCAGTCCGCCGGGATGGGACACTGAAGCTTTCTTT.

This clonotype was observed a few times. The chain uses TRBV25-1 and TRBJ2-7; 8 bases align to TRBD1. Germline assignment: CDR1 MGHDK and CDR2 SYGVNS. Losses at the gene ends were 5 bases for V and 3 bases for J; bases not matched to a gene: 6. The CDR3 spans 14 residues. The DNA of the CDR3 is TGTGCCAGCAGTTTATGGACAGGGAACTACGAGCAGTACTTC. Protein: CASSLWTGNYEQYF.

In nucleotides, the CDR3 is TGCAGTGCTAGGGGGGGTCAGCCCCAGCATTTT. Translated, it gives CSARGGQPQHF. V usage is TRBV20-1 and J usage is TRBJ1-5, with a tentative D call TRBD1 (5 bases). V was pared by 3 bases and J by 6 bases, with 6 bases between. Germline V gene data show CDR1 as DFQATT and CDR2 as SNEGSKA (reference sequence). The CDR3 runs to 11 residues.

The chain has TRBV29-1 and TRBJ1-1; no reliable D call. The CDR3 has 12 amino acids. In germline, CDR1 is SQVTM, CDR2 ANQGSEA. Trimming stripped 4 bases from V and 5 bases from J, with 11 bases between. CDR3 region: CSVGSTLTEAFF. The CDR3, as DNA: TGCAGCGTTGGTTCCACTCTGACTGAAGCTTTCTTT.

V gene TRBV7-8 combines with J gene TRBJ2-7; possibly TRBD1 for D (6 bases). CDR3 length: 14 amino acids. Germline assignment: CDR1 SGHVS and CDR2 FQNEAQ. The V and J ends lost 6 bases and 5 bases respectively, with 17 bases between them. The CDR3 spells CASSPSNRDNEQYF. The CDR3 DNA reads TGTGCCAGCAGTCCAAGTAACCGGGACAACGAGCAGTACTTC.

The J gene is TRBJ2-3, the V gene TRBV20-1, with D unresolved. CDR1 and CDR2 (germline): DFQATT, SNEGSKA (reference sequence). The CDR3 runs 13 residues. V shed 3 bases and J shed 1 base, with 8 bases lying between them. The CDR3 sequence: CSASALGTDTQYF. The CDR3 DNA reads TGCAGTGCTAGTGCCCTGGGCACAGATACGCAGTATTTT.

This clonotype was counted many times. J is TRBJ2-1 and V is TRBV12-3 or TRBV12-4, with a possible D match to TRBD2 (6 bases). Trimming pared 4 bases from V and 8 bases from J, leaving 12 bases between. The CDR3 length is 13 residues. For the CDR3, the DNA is TGTGCCAGCAGTTCGGGACTCTTCGATGAGCAGTTCTTC. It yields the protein CASSSGLFDEQFF.

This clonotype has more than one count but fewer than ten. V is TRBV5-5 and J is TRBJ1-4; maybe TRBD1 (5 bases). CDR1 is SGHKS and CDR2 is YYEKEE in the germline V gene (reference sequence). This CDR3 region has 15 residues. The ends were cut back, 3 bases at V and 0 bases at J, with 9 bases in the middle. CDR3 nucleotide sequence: TGTGCCAGCAGCTGGGGGTCGCCAACTAATGAAAAACTGTTTTTT. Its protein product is CASSWGSPTNEKLFF.

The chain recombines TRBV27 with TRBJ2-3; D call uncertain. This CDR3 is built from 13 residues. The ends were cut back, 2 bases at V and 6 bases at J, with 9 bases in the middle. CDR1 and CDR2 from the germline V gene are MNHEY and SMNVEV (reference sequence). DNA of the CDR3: TGTGCCAGCAGTTTAGGCCAGCTCGATACGCAGTATTTT. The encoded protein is CASSLGQLDTQYF.

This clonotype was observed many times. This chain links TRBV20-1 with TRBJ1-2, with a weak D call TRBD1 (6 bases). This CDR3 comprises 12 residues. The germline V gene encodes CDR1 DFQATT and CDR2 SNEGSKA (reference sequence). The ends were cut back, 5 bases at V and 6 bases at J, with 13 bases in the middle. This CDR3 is CSAGTGTNGYTF. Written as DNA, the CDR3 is TGCAGTGCTGGAACAGGGACGAATGGCTACACCTTC.

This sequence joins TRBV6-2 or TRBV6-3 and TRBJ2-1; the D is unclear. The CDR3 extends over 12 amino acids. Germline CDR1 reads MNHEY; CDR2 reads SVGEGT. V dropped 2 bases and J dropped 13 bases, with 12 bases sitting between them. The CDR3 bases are TGTGCCAGCAGTTACGGGATGTCGTTCCAGTTCTTC. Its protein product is CASSYGMSFQFF.

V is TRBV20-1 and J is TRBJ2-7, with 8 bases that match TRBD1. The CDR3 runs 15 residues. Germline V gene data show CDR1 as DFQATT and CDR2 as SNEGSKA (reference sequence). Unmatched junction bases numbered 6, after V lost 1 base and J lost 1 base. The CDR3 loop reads CSARGRTGFSYEQYF. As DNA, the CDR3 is TGCAGTGCTAGAGGGAGGACAGGGTTTTCCTACGAGCAGTACTTC.

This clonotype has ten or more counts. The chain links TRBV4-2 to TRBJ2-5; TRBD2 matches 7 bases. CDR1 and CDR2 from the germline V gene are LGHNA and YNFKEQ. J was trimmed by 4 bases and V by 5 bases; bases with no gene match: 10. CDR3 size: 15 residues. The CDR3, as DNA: TGTGCCAGCAGCTCGGGCGGGGAGGGGCGAGAGACCCAGTACTTC. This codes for CASSSGGEGRETQYF.